Listed below are T cell receptor beta chains from one sample, sequenced in a study of T cells expressing NK-cell markers. With the 5' RACE reads reprocessed, TCRdb shows one record per CDR3 protein and no DNA. Its table lists approximately 440,000 distinct CDR3 sequences. The sample consisted of blood T cells: a sorted CD56 or NKG2C T cell subset, CD4+ or CD8+ T cells, or bulk PBMC T cells (not recorded which). Receptor source: a woman in her fifties or sixties in good health. Each CDR3 is given with its conserved first and last residue.

v_call	j_call	cdr3_aa
TRBV11-2	TRBJ2-7	CASAPPPGYEQYF
TRBV5-1	TRBJ2-2	CASSRLMGQGSTGELFF
TRBV6-1	TRBJ1-5	CASSDGAGADQPQHF
TRBV6-5	TRBJ1-2	CASSLNKAGYTF
TRBV29-1	TRBJ2-1	CRGGGRLVNEQFF
TRBV18	TRBJ1-1	CASSRPAPSSEAFF
TRBV27	TRBJ2-1	CASSFSGRVNEQFF
TRBV9	TRBJ2-2	CASSASTGGVGTGELFF
TRBV7-8	TRBJ2-5	CASSLVRGRSGKETQYF
TRBV7-6	TRBJ1-5	CASSPRTEGLQHF
TRBV12-3/TRBV12-4	TRBJ2-6	CAIKGTSGRVGANVLTF
TRBV10-2	TRBJ2-7	CASMGLGSYEQYF
TRBV10-2	TRBJ1-4	CATKLRGGNEKLFF
TRBV3-1	TRBJ2-2	CASSQESLAMSGELFF
TRBV6-1	TRBJ1-1	CASSAQEGNTEAFF
TRBV12-3/TRBV12-4	TRBJ1-5	CASSLAALSSQPQHF
TRBV27	TRBJ1-5	CASSQVVGDNQPQHF
TRBV7-2	TRBJ2-3	CASSLGGRTTDTQYF